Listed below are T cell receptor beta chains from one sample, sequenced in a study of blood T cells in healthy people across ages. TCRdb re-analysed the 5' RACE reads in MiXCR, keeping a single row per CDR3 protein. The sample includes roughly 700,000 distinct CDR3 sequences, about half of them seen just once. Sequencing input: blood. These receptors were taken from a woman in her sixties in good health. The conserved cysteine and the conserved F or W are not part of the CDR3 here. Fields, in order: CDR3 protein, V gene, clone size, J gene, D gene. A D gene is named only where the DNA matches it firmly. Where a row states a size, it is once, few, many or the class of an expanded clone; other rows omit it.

ASSLTRTGGEETQY,TRBV5-1,.,TRBJ2-5,TRBD1
ASSLRAGEPYEQY,TRBV6-4,.,.,TRBD2
ASRRRGQGTYSGANVLT,TRBV6-1,.,TRBJ2-6,TRBD1
ASSLWASGAQETQY,TRBV7-2,once,TRBJ2-5,TRBD2
SVGREETQY,TRBV20-1,many,TRBJ2-5,TRBD2
SASPWTGGFDNQPQH,TRBV20-1,.,TRBJ1-5,TRBD1
ASSPHRAGAGWNEQF,TRBV7-8,.,TRBJ2-1,.
ASRGQAIYEQY,TRBV28,few,TRBJ2-7,TRBD1
ASSLAQFLAGDNEQF,TRBV5-1,few,TRBJ2-1,TRBD2
VSSGSGKNTDTQY,TRBV9,.,TRBJ2-3,TRBD2
SARRDRVAEQY,TRBV20-1,.,TRBJ2-7,TRBD1